The clone carrying this T cell receptor (beta chain) showed up many times. What it binds is unknown. This sample stems from a study of T cells after yellow fever vaccination. Trimming took 6 bases from V and 0 from J; bases not matched to a gene: 5. Germline values: CDR1 SQVTM, CDR2 ANQGSEA. The CDR3 runs 15 residues. TCRdb processed the 5' RACE reads anew with MiXCR; each CDR3 protein has one entry. The table lists 450,000 to 600,000 distinct CDR3 sequences, about 13% of them singletons. Study results and caveats: Clones from primary vaccination mostly reappeared after the booster (around 97% CD4, approximately 86% CD8).

The material sequenced was PBMCs, taken on the day of the yellow fever booster vaccination. This sequence originates from a man aged 30-40 years who received the YFV17D yellow fever vaccine. The gene calls are TRBV29-1 and TRBJ2-3; 11 nucleotides match TRBD2. As DNA, the CDR3 is TGCAGCGTCGCCGGGACTAGCGGAAGCACAGATACGCAGTATTTT. Residues: CSVAGTSGSTDTQYF.